This T cell receptor (beta chain) is drawn from a study of blood T cell repertoires in COVID-19. The CDR3 runs 13 residues. Per germline, CDR1 MRHNA and CDR2 SNTAGT. V was trimmed by 8 bases and J by 5 bases, leaving 12 bases between them. Per the original methods: The authors estimated nucleated cell counts from reference gene primer amplification. TCRdb keeps only in-frame clones here, not all; method: immunoSEQ multiplex PCR. D and trimming were read from the DNA, whereas the V and J calls and clone size are those reported in that table. This sample has 200,000 to 250,000 clones, with 86% found just once.

The sequence came from a woman between 55 and 75 years old who had recovered from COVID-19. The sequenced material came from peripheral blood. This chain connects TRBV6-4 to TRBJ2-2; D perhaps matches TRBD1 (5 bases). CDR3 coding DNA: TGTGCCAGCGGTGCAGGGCAGACCGGGGAGCTGTTTTTT. This encodes CASGAGQTGELFF.